Presented here are 26 T cell receptor beta chains from one specimen sequenced in a study of CD8+ T cells in alopecia areata. Extracted from the samples, RNA was reverse transcribed into cDNA to serve as the sequencing template. Method: immunoSEQ multiplex PCR; TCRdb's copy keeps in-frame clones and lacks some. The table has around 210,000 clones, just over 55% seen once. The specimen sequenced was CD8+ T cells sorted from blood. These receptors were obtained from a human donor in good health.

Concerning this clone itself: The sample has other DNA sequences that encode this CDR3 too. J is TRBJ1-2 and V is TRBV7-9; D is unresolved. The CDR3 consists of 14 residues. Germline assignment: CDR1 SEHNR and CDR2 FQNEAQ (reference sequence). Deletions cut 2 bases from V and 3 bases from J, with 10 bases between. The CDR3 sequence is CASSLPGGYYGYTF. CDR3 DNA: TGTGCCAGCAGCTTACCCGGAGGCTACTATGGCTACACCTTC.

Only a few counts were recorded for this clone. The rearrangement joins TRBV12-5 to TRBJ2-2, with 8 bases that match TRBD1. The CDR3 totals 14 residues. V dropped 8 bases and J dropped 7; count of bases not matched to a gene: 9. CDR1 and CDR2 (germline): LGHNT, FRNRAP. The CDR3 bases are TGTGCTAGTACCGACAGGGGTCGGGTCGGGGAGCTGTTTTTT. Protein sequence: CASTDRGRVGELFF.

This chain links TRBV13 with TRBJ2-5; possibly TRBD1 for D (7 bases). CDR1 PRHDT and CDR2 FYEKMQ come from the germline V gene (reference sequence). Between the trimmed V and J ends, which lost 5 bases and 3 bases, there was a span of 13 bases. This CDR3 has 14 residues. CDR3 bases: TGTGCCAGCAGCCCGGAGGGGGCAAAAGAGACCCAGTACTTC. The encoded protein is CASSPEGAKETQYF.

This clone turned up a few times. The V and J genes are TRBV29-1 and TRBJ2-1; D may match TRBD1 or TRBD2 (5 bases each). Germline V CDR1 and CDR2: SQVTM, ANQGSEA. The germline V and J ends were trimmed by 6 bases and 6 bases, with 9 bases remaining between them. The CDR3 extends over 11 amino acids. The CDR3 here is CSVSGANEQFF. The DNA of the CDR3 is TGCAGCGTCTCCGGGGCCAATGAGCAGTTCTTC.

Only a few counts were recorded for this clone. J is TRBJ1-2 and V is TRBV19, with D maybe TRBD1 (6 bases). The CDR3 loop spans 16 amino acids. Per the germline V gene, CDR1 is LNHDA and CDR2 is SQIVND (reference sequence). Trimming removed 6 bases at V and 3 bases at J, with 20 bases between. The CDR3 loop reads CASRQTRGPADYGYTF. The CDR3 nucleotides read TGTGCCAGTAGACAAACCAGGGGACCAGCGGACTATGGCTACACCTTC. The variable domain in full, with the rest retrieved from reference TRBV19 and TRBJ1-2, is DGGITQSPKYLFRKEGQNVTLSCEQNLNHDAMYWYRQDPGQGLRLIYYSQIVNDFQKGDIAEGYSVSREKKESFPLTVTSAQKNPTAFYLCASRQTRGPADYGYTFGSGTRLTVV.

As for this clone: The sample carries other DNA sequences with the same CDR3. The gene calls are TRBV29-1 and TRBJ2-1; D ambiguous. The CDR3 runs to 10 residues. V was shortened by 3 bases and J by 5 bases, with 2 bases between the two germline ends. Germline V lookup: CDR1 SQVTM, CDR2 ANQGSEA. The CDR3 is CSVDDNEQFF. Written as DNA, the CDR3 is TGCAGCGTTGATGACAATGAGCAGTTCTTC.

This chain links TRBV9 with TRBJ1-1; the D is unclear. The CDR3 loop spans 13 amino acids. Germline CDR1 is SGDLS and CDR2 is YYNGEE. Trimming shortened V by 2 bases and J by 0 bases, and 5 bases separated the two germline ends. CDR3 loop: CASSVTVNTEAFF. The DNA of the CDR3 is TGTGCCAGCAGCGTGACGGTGAACACTGAAGCTTTCTTT.

The J gene is TRBJ1-1, the V gene TRBV11-2; D is ambiguous. The germline CDR1 and CDR2 sequences are SGHAT and FQNNGV. The CDR3 runs to 12 residues. The CDR3 DNA sequence: TGTGTTAGCATCGGTCAGAGTTCTGAAGCTTTCTTT. Amino acids: CVSIGQSSEAFF.

The CDR3 DNA reads as TGCGCCAGCAGCTTGGTAGACGGCTTCATGAACACTGAAGCTTTCTTT. Its protein product is CASSLVDGFMNTEAFF. This chain connects TRBV5-1 to TRBJ1-1; unclear D gene. Germline lookup yields CDR1 SGHRS and CDR2 YFSETQ. The CDR3 extends over 16 amino acids. Trimming took 0 bases from V and 0 from J, leaving 12 bases between them.

The V gene is TRBV4-1, the J gene TRBJ2-5, with D possibly being TRBD1 or TRBD2 (5 bases each). The CDR3 spans 14 residues. Germline assignment: CDR1 MGHRA and CDR2 YSYEKL. V lost 1 base to trimming and J lost 4 bases, with 10 bases between them. Written as DNA, the CDR3 is TGCGCCAGCAGCCAAGGGTCAGGGACAGAGACCCAGTACTTC. Translated, it gives CASSQGSGTETQYF.

This chain's CDR3 is CASSAGGNGYTF. CDR3 nucleotide sequence: TGTGCCAGCAGCGCAGGGGGCAATGGCTACACCTTC. The chain joins TRBV11-1 to TRBJ1-2, with TRBD1 matching 8 bases. The CDR3 sequence is 12 residues long. Per the germline V gene, CDR1 is SGHAT and CDR2 is FQDESV (reference sequence). V lost 5 bases to trimming and J lost 6 bases; unmatched junction nucleotides: 2. The whole variable domain, filled in from reference TRBV11-1 and TRBJ1-2, reads EAEVAQSPRYKITEKSQAVAFWCDPISGHATLYWYRQILGQGPELLVQFQDESVVDDSQLPKDRFSAERLKGVDSTLKIQPAELGDSAMYLCASSAGGNGYTFGSGTRLTVV.

The chain recombines TRBV29-1 with TRBJ1-2; D might be TRBD1 (5 bases). This CDR3 spans 13 amino acids. The germline CDR1 and CDR2 sequences are SQVTM and ANQGSEA. Trimming pared 0 bases from V and 4 bases from J, leaving 9 bases between. This CDR3 reads CSVEEGGVYGYTF. The DNA for the CDR3 is TGCAGCGTTGAAGAGGGGGGAGTCTATGGCTACACCTTC. Together with reference TRBV29-1 and TRBJ1-2, the CDR3 gives the full variable domain: SAVISQKPSRDICQRGTSLTIQCQVDSQVTMMFWYRQQPGQSLTLIATANQGSEATYESGFVIDKFPISRPNLTFSTLTVSNMSPEDSSIYLCSVEEGGVYGYTFGSGTRLTVV.

The chain's CDR3 is CASSETGFGETQYF. The CDR3 DNA follows: TGTGCCAGCAGTGAAACAGGGTTCGGGGAGACCCAGTACTTC. This chain links TRBV2 with TRBJ2-5; TRBD1 is a possible D gene (6 bases). V was shortened by 2 bases and J by 5 bases, with 12 bases between the two germline ends. There are 14 residues in the CDR3. In germline, CDR1 is SNHLY, CDR2 FYNNEI.

The J gene is TRBJ2-7, the V gene TRBV29-1, with D unresolved. With 1 base removed from V and 0 bases from J, the gap between germline ends came to 10 bases. Germline V gene data show CDR1 as SQVTM and CDR2 as ANQGSEA. The CDR3 totals 14 residues. The CDR3 nucleotides read TGCAGCGTTGAAGGGTATAAGAACTCCTACGAGCAGTACTTC. This sequence encodes CSVEGYKNSYEQYF.

The gene calls are TRBV29-1 and TRBJ1-2; a possible D gene is TRBD1 (6 bases). Deletions cut 5 bases from V and 1 base from J, with 11 bases between. CDR3 size: 13 residues. Germline V CDR1 and CDR2: SQVTM, ANQGSEA. The CDR3 spells CSVPGHLNYGYTF. The DNA of the CDR3 is TGCAGCGTTCCGGGACACCTTAACTATGGCTACACCTTC. Full variable domain (outside the CDR3, taken from reference TRBV29-1 and TRBJ1-2): SAVISQKPSRDICQRGTSLTIQCQVDSQVTMMFWYRQQPGQSLTLIATANQGSEATYESGFVIDKFPISRPNLTFSTLTVSNMSPEDSSIYLCSVPGHLNYGYTFGSGTRLTVV.

In the case of this clone: Other nucleotide sequences in the sample specify the same CDR3. The chain uses TRBV4-1 and TRBJ2-7; D is undetermined. V lost 3 bases and J 0 bases, leaving 3 bases between the germline ends. The CDR3 is 12 residues long. CDR1 and CDR2 from the germline V gene are MGHRA and YSYEKL. The CDR3 here is CASSQGSYEQYF. The CDR3 DNA follows: TGCGCCAGCAGCCAGGGCTCCTACGAGCAGTACTTC.

This chain connects TRBV7-9 to TRBJ2-7; the match to TRBD2 covers 8 bases. CDR3 size: 13 residues. V trimming: 0 bases; J trimming: 6 bases; junction bases outside the gene matches: 1. Germline CDR1 SEHNR, CDR2 FQNEAQ (reference sequence). DNA for the CDR3: TGTGCCAGCAGCTTAGCCGGGGGGGCCGAGCAGTACTTC. It translates to CASSLAGGAEQYF.

V usage is TRBV29-1 and J usage is TRBJ1-2; D might be TRBD1 (6 bases). The CDR3 runs to 12 residues. Trimming removed 0 bases from V and 8 bases from J, with 10 bases in between. Looked up from germline, CDR1 is SQVTM and CDR2 is ANQGSEA. Written as DNA, the CDR3 is TGCAGCGTTGAAGAGGGGGCTCAGGGCTACACCTTC. This translates into CSVEEGAQGYTF.

The chain combines TRBV2 with TRBJ1-3; D not resolved. This CDR3 contains 15 residues. The V and J ends lost 3 bases and 8 bases respectively, with 17 bases between them. Germline assignment: CDR1 SNHLY and CDR2 FYNNEI. The CDR3 sequence is CASSDSAAARYTIYF. In DNA form, the CDR3 reads TGTGCCAGCAGTGATTCGGCTGCTGCTCGGTACACCATATATTTT.

The V gene is TRBV15, the J gene TRBJ1-2; 7 bases align to TRBD1. Germline assignment: CDR1 LNHNV and CDR2 YYDKDF (reference sequence). The V gene end was trimmed by 3 bases and the J gene end by 5 bases; junction bases not matched to a gene: 9. The CDR3 length is 15 residues. The CDR3 DNA reads as TGTGCCACCAGCAGCTCCGGGACAGCCATATATGGCTACACCTTC. Its translation: CATSSSGTAIYGYTF. The entire variable domain, with the rest obtained from reference TRBV15 and TRBJ1-2, is as follows: DAMVIQNPRYQVTQFGKPVTLSCSQTLNHNVMYWYQQKSSQAPKLLFHYYDKDFNNEADTPDNFQSRRPNTSFCFLDIRSPGLGDTAMYLCATSSSGTAIYGYTFGSGTRLTVV.

This clone was counted many times. This chain uses TRBV2 with TRBJ1-2; perhaps TRBD1 as D (6 bases). The CDR3 sequence is 12 residues long. Trimming stripped 7 bases from V and 8 bases from J, with 14 bases between. Germline V gene data show CDR1 as SNHLY and CDR2 as FYNNEI. The CDR3 here is CASTEWGQGYTF. The CDR3 DNA sequence: TGTGCCAGCACCGAATGGGGGCAAGGCTACACCTTC.

The V call is TRBV27, the J call TRBJ1-2; possible D gene TRBD1, 6 bases. Germline V gene sequence: CDR1 MNHEY, CDR2 SMNVEV (reference sequence). The V end lost 5 bases, the J end lost 6 bases, and 16 bases lay between the germline ends. This CDR3 is 14 amino acids long. The CDR3 coding sequence is TGTGCCAGCAGTGGATCCCCGCAGGGGAATGGCTACACCTTC. Protein: CASSGSPQGNGYTF.

This clone was seen a few times. The chain couples TRBV29-1 to TRBJ1-2, with TRBD1 identical over 8 bases. CDR1 and CDR2 (germline): SQVTM, ANQGSEA. The CDR3 covers 13 residues. The ends lost 7 bases at V and 0 bases at J; junction bases unmatched: 4. Here the CDR3 reads CSAPGQANYGYTF. CDR3 DNA sequence: TGCAGCGCCCCGGGACAGGCTAACTATGGCTACACCTTC. The whole variable domain, remainder taken from reference TRBV29-1 and TRBJ1-2, is SAVISQKPSRDICQRGTSLTIQCQVDSQVTMMFWYRQQPGQSLTLIATANQGSEATYESGFVIDKFPISRPNLTFSTLTVSNMSPEDSSIYLCSAPGQANYGYTFGSGTRLTVV.

The V call is TRBV9, the J call TRBJ2-3; 7 nucleotides align to TRBD1. The V and J ends lost 0 bases and 0 bases, in that order; junction bases with no gene match: 1. Germline loops: CDR1 SGDLS, CDR2 YYNGEE. This CDR3 is 15 amino acids long. The CDR3 region has the DNA TGTGCCAGCAGCGTAGAGGGACAGAGCACAGATACGCAGTATTTT. It translates to CASSVEGQSTDTQYF.

V gene TRBV29-1 combines with J gene TRBJ1-2, with unresolved D. Germline CDR1 reads SQVTM; CDR2 reads ANQGSEA. This CDR3 contains 12 residues. Deletions cut 1 base from V and 5 bases from J, with 8 bases between. CDR3 in DNA: TGCAGCGTTGAAGTCAGATTGTATGGCTACACCTTC. Translated, it gives CSVEVRLYGYTF.

The chain carries TRBV27 and TRBJ2-5; the match to TRBD2 covers 9 bases. Germline loops: CDR1 MNHEY, CDR2 SMNVEV (reference sequence). The CDR3 length is 13 residues. Trimming cost V 6 bases and J 5 bases; bases outside gene matches: 4. CDR3 sequence reads: CASSSTSGETQYF. The CDR3 nucleotides read TGTGCCAGCAGCTCGACTAGCGGTGAGACCCAGTACTTC.